These T cell receptor beta chains were read from a single sample in a study of blood T cell repertoires in COVID-19. Produced via immunoSEQ multiplex PCR; TCRdb's table is partial and in-frame only. The sample includes around 100,000 clones, roughly nine tenths seen only once; the top ten take 3.5% to 5.5%. Sequencing used peripheral blood. Every receptor here comes from a man aged 35 to 55 with acute or convalescent COVID-19. Both conserved end residues are part of each CDR3. The order of the fields is CDR3 protein, CDR3 DNA, clone size, J gene, D gene, V gene. A D gene is named only where the DNA matches it firmly. Not all rows give a size; the values are once, few, many and, for expanded clones, a class.

CDR3aa: CASSQGQGTGPQHF; CDR3nt: TGCGCCAGCAGCCAAGGACAGGGAACGGGTCCCCAGCATTTT; abundance: .; j_gene: TRBJ1-5; d_gene: TRBD1; v_gene: TRBV4-1
CDR3aa: CASSYTQGLSEAFF; CDR3nt: TGTGCCAGCAGTTACACGCAGGGATTATCTGAAGCTTTCTTT; abundance: .; j_gene: TRBJ1-1; d_gene: .; v_gene: TRBV6-2/TRBV6-3
CDR3aa: CASSYSSGSGYTF; CDR3nt: TGTGCCAGCAGTTACTCGAGCGGGAGCGGCTACACCTTC; abundance: .; j_gene: TRBJ1-2; d_gene: .; v_gene: TRBV6-5
CDR3aa: CASSQYRQHQETQYF; CDR3nt: TGCGCCAGCAGTCAATACAGGCAGCATCAAGAGACCCAGTACTTC; abundance: .; j_gene: TRBJ2-5; d_gene: .; v_gene: TRBV23-1
CDR3aa: CASRMGVSGGANYGYTF; CDR3nt: TGTGCCAGCAGGATGGGGGTCTCAGGGGGCGCTAACTATGGCTACACCTTC; abundance: .; j_gene: TRBJ1-2; d_gene: TRBD1; v_gene: TRBV7-2
CDR3aa: CSASAPGTGAEQYF; CDR3nt: TGCAGTGCTAGTGCACCCGGGACAGGGGCTGAGCAGTACTTC; abundance: .; j_gene: TRBJ2-7; d_gene: TRBD1; v_gene: TRBV20-1
CDR3aa: CASSPRRGGANNEQFF; CDR3nt: TGTGCCAGCAGCCCCCGGCGCGGGGGGGCCAACAATGAGCAGTTCTTC; abundance: few; j_gene: TRBJ2-1; d_gene: TRBD2; v_gene: TRBV7-2
CDR3aa: CASSSQTGSNQPQHF; CDR3nt: TGTGCCAGTAGTAGTCAGACAGGGAGTAATCAGCCCCAGCATTTT; abundance: .; j_gene: TRBJ1-5; d_gene: TRBD1; v_gene: TRBV19
CDR3aa: CASSPPERYEQYF; CDR3nt: TGTGCCAGCTCACCACCGGAGCGGTACGAGCAGTACTTC; abundance: .; j_gene: TRBJ2-7; d_gene: .; v_gene: TRBV18
CDR3aa: CAWSAGQNTGELFF; CDR3nt: TGTGCCTGGAGTGCGGGACAGAACACCGGGGAGCTGTTTTTT; abundance: .; j_gene: TRBJ2-2; d_gene: .; v_gene: TRBV30
CDR3aa: CASSPPQAVVSDTQYF; CDR3nt: TGTGCCAGCAGCCCCCCGCAGGCAGTAGTCTCAGATACGCAGTATTTT; abundance: .; j_gene: TRBJ2-3; d_gene: .; v_gene: TRBV7-9
CDR3aa: CASSLKPGGGEAFF; CDR3nt: TGTGCCAGCAGCTTGAAACCGGGAGGGGGTGAAGCTTTCTTT; abundance: .; j_gene: TRBJ1-1; d_gene: .; v_gene: TRBV5-6
CDR3aa: CASNRGRTGELFF; CDR3nt: TGTGCCAGCAACAGGGGGCGCACCGGGGAGCTGTTTTTT; abundance: .; j_gene: TRBJ2-2; d_gene: TRBD1; v_gene: TRBV6-6
CDR3aa: CASSFSSEQYF; CDR3nt: TGTGCCAGCAGTTTTTCTAGTGAGCAGTACTTC; abundance: .; j_gene: TRBJ2-7; d_gene: .; v_gene: TRBV12-3/TRBV12-4
CDR3aa: CASSLNPQLNEKLFF; CDR3nt: TGTGCCAGCAGCTTAAATCCACAGCTTAATGAAAAACTGTTTTTT; abundance: once; j_gene: TRBJ1-4; d_gene: .; v_gene: TRBV7-6
CDR3aa: CASSLLAGGGDTQYF; CDR3nt: TGTGCCAGCAGCCTTCTAGCGGGGGGCGGAGATACGCAGTATTTT; abundance: .; j_gene: TRBJ2-3; d_gene: TRBD2; v_gene: TRBV7-2
CDR3aa: CASSRTATNEKLFF; CDR3nt: TGTGCCAGCTCACGGACAGCAACTAATGAAAAACTGTTTTTT; abundance: .; j_gene: TRBJ1-4; d_gene: .; v_gene: TRBV18
CDR3aa: CASLPTGNTEAFF; CDR3nt: TGTGCCAGTCTTCCTACAGGGAACACTGAAGCTTTCTTT; abundance: once; j_gene: TRBJ1-1; d_gene: .; v_gene: TRBV6-5
CDR3aa: CASSVGPATNEKLFF; CDR3nt: TGTGCCAGCAGCGTAGGTCCTGCAACTAATGAAAAACTGTTTTTT; abundance: .; j_gene: TRBJ1-4; d_gene: .; v_gene: TRBV9
CDR3aa: CASSPLGQGAYEQYF; CDR3nt: TGTGCCAGCTCACCATTGGGACAGGGGGCCTACGAGCAGTACTTC; abundance: .; j_gene: TRBJ2-7; d_gene: TRBD1; v_gene: TRBV18
CDR3aa: CAWTTGQRGGYTF; CDR3nt: TGTGCCTGGACTACAGGGCAGAGGGGTGGCTACACCTTC; abundance: .; j_gene: TRBJ1-2; d_gene: .; v_gene: TRBV30
CDR3aa: CASSTGPEGEQYF; CDR3nt: TGTGCCAGCAGCACTGGGCCCGAGGGAGAGCAGTACTTC; abundance: once; j_gene: TRBJ2-7; d_gene: .; v_gene: TRBV7-8